This is a list of T cell receptor beta chains from one sample in a study of shared clonotypes between healthy human individuals. Profiled with immunoSEQ multiplex PCR; TCRdb holds only in-frame clones, not every one. Counted here are roughly 2.1 million clones, 93% occurring once; the ten biggest clones make up approximately 1.7%. The sample consisted of naive CD8+ T cells from PBMCs. Receptors originate from a young man in good health. Some clones in this sample may be carry-over from other donors' samples. Both conserved end residues are part of each CDR3. D genes are given only for firm matches. Size is omitted from some rows. Given values are once, few, many or a class for expanded clones.

d_call,v_call,j_call,clone_size,cdr3_nt,cdr3_aa
.,TRBV7-3,TRBJ2-1,.,TGTGCCAGCAGCTGGGGCCCCGGGACCGAGCAGTTCTTC,CASSWGPGTEQFF
.,TRBV19,TRBJ1-1,few,TGTGCCAGTAGTCTGGGATCTAACACTGAAGCTTTCTTT,CASSLGSNTEAFF
TRBD1,TRBV27,TRBJ1-5,.,TGTGCCAGCAGTGAGAGGACAGGGGGTATTCAGCCCCAGCATTTT,CASSERTGGIQPQHF
.,TRBV7-9,TRBJ1-2,few,TGTGCCAGCAGCTTGCGCCCCCAGGGGCGGGACTATGGCTACACCTTC,CASSLRPQGRDYGYTF
TRBD2,TRBV13,TRBJ2-3,.,TGTGCCAGCAGCGCCCGGACTAGTCTATCTGATACGCAGTATTTT,CASSARTSLSDTQYF
.,TRBV27,TRBJ1-5,.,TGTGCCAGCAGTTTTTTGGGGGGAGGTCAGCCCCAGCATTTT,CASSFLGGGQPQHF
.,TRBV6-5,TRBJ1-2,.,TGTGCCAGCAGCTCATTGAGGGAAGGCTACACCTTC,CASSSLREGYTF
.,TRBV5-4,TRBJ1-2,once,TGTGCCCACCGGAGGAGGGGCGGTAGCTATGGCTACACCTTC,CAHRRRGGSYGYTF
.,TRBV27,TRBJ2-5,.,TGTGCCAGCAGTTTAAACTGGTCTCCACGGGAGACCCAGTACTTC,CASSLNWSPRETQYF
TRBD2,TRBV19,TRBJ2-3,.,TGTGCCAGTATCGGGGGGACTCTGAACACAGATACGCAGTATTTT,CASIGGTLNTDTQYF
.,TRBV19,TRBJ1-5,.,TGTGCCAGTAGTATCGGGGCCCTGAATAGCAATCAGCCCCAGCATTTT,CASSIGALNSNQPQHF
.,TRBV28,TRBJ2-3,.,TGTGCCAGCAGTTTAAGGGGGGTGGCGAAGACGGCGGGAGAATTGTCTTCGATCGCAGATACGCAGTATTTT,CASSLRGVAKTAGELSSIADTQYF
.,TRBV29-1,TRBJ2-1,.,TGCAGCGTCCCCGAGAAAGAAGCCGCCTACAATGAGCAGTTCTTC,CSVPEKEAAYNEQFF
.,TRBV7-7,TRBJ2-6,.,TGTGCCAGCAGCTTAGGGGACTCTGGGGCCAACGTCCTGACTTTC,CASSLGDSGANVLTF